This T cell receptor (beta chain) is drawn from a study of blood T cell repertoires in COVID-19. Study overall: The samples span acute and convalescent COVID-19 from the United States, Italy and Spain.

The assay was immunoSEQ multiplex PCR, and TCRdb's table has in-frame clones only and misses some. The table includes about 270,000 clones, 86% detected once. A single count supports this clone. The source of this sequence is a young woman who had recovered from COVID-19. The sample consisted of PBMCs or T cells enriched from blood (not recorded which).

The CDR3 spells CASSLDLLSYEQYF. In DNA, the CDR3 is TGTGCCAGCAGCTTAGATCTTCTCTCCTACGAGCAGTACTTC. The chain employs TRBV7-9 and TRBJ2-7; D is ambiguous. The CDR3 contains 14 residues. Germline lookup yields CDR1 SEHNR and CDR2 FQNEAQ (reference sequence). V was trimmed by 1 base and J by 0 bases, leaving 7 bases between them.